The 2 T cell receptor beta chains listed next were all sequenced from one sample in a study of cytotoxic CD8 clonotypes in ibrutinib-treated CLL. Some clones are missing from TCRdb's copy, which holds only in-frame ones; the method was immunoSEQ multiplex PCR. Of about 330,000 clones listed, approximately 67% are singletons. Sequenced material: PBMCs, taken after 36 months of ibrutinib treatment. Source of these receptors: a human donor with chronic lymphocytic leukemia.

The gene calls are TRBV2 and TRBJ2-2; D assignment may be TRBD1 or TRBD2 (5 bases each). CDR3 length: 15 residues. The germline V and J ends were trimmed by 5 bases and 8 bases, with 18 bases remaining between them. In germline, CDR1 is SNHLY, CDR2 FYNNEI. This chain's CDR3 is CASSKETATGGELFF. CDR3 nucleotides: TGTGCCAGCAGTAAAGAGACAGCTACGGGAGGGGAGCTGTTTTTT.

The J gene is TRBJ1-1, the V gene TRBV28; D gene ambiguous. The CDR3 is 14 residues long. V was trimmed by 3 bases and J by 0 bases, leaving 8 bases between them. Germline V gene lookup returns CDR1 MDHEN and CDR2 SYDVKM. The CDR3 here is CASSLAAMNTEAFF. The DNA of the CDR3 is TGTGCCAGCAGTTTGGCAGCCATGAACACTGAAGCTTTCTTT.